The 17 T cell receptor beta chains below were found in one sample sequenced in a study of blood T cells in healthy people across ages (dated by TCRdb to the mid-2010s). The method behind the library was 5' RACE. Sequencing took place on an Illumina HiSeq 2500. A second about 7 to 11 cycle PCR used a sample-barcoded 5' primer and a J-beta primer mix. Through fastp at Q25 and MiXCR, TCRdb rebuilt clones from the public reads, retaining in-frame beta chains. Merged by CDR3 protein, the rows form single entries marked with the most common genes and DNA. Counted in this sample were approximately 800,000 distinct CDR3 sequences; around 62% of them appeared once. The top ten constitute roughly 25% of the sample. Material for sequencing was blood. These receptors were taken from a man aged 25 to 40 in good health.

V and J are TRBV5-5 and TRBJ1-1; the D gene is possibly TRBD1 (5 bases). Germline V gene sequence: CDR1 SGHKS, CDR2 YYEKEE (reference sequence). This CDR3 has 15 residues. The ends were cut back, 4 bases at V and 1 base at J, with 14 bases in the middle. CDR3 DNA: TGTGCCAGCAGCCCGGGGGTATACCCGAACACTGAAGCTTTCTTT. Amino acid sequence: CASSPGVYPNTEAFF.

The J gene is TRBJ2-1, the V gene TRBV7-3, with 15 bases matching TRBD2. Germline-derived CDR1 and CDR2 are SGHTA and FQGTGA. The V and J ends lost 2 bases and 0 bases, in that order; junction bases with no gene match: 5. There are 19 residues in the CDR3. The CDR3 loop reads CASSLGLAGGHSSYNEQFF. The DNA for the CDR3 is TGTGCCAGCAGCTTAGGACTAGCGGGGGGGCACAGCTCCTACAATGAGCAGTTCTTC.

The J gene is TRBJ2-7, the V gene TRBV24-1, with 8 bases lining up with TRBD1. The J call is doubtful: the DNA matches TRBJ2-5 better. In germline, CDR1 is KGHDR, CDR2 SFDVKD. CDR3 length equals 14 residues. CDR3 nucleotides: TGTGCCACCAGTGCCTGGGACAGGCAAGAGACCCAGTACTTC. Its translation is CATSAWDRQETQYF.

V gene TRBV6-5 combines with J gene TRBJ1-1; D possibly corresponds to TRBD1 (5 bases). Per germline, CDR1 MNHEY and CDR2 SVGAGI. The length of the CDR3 is 15 residues. V was clipped by 2 bases and J by 4 bases, with 14 bases between them. The CDR3 nucleotides are TGTGCCAGCAGTTACGGGGCAGTATTAGGCACTGAAGCTTTCTTT. Its translation: CASSYGAVLGTEAFF.

CDR3 residues: CATSRRLGGAPYEQYF. The CDR3 DNA is TGTGCCACCAGCAGACGTTTAGGGGGCGCCCCTTACGAGCAGTACTTC. J is TRBJ2-7 and V is TRBV15; 7 bases map to TRBD1. After removal of 2 bases from V and 4 bases from J, the junction contained 11 bases not matched to a gene. The CDR3 is made up of 16 amino acids. Germline CDR1 reads LNHNV; CDR2 reads YYDKDF (reference sequence).

J is TRBJ2-1 and V is TRBV7-2; no definite D call. Germline loops: CDR1 SGHTA, CDR2 FQGNSA. V shed 6 bases and J shed 6 bases, with 6 bases lying between them. The CDR3 has 11 residues. The CDR3 bases are TGTGCCAGCAGGTCACTCAATGAGCAGTTCTTC. Encoded protein: CASRSLNEQFF.

The rearrangement links TRBV10-3 to TRBJ2-3; D call uncertain. V was cut by 7 bases and J by 4 bases, with 15 bases left in between. Germline CDR1 and CDR2: ENHRY and SYGVKD. The CDR3 loop spans 14 amino acids. CDR3 DNA sequence: TGTGCCATCACCGATCGCGAGATACCAGATACGCAGTATTTT. Amino acids: CAITDREIPDTQYF.

This chain uses TRBV2 with TRBJ2-1; D is possibly TRBD2 (7 bases). Germline assignment: CDR1 SNHLY and CDR2 FYNNEI. CDR3 length: 14 residues. Trimming pared 3 bases from V and 9 bases from J, leaving 15 bases between. The CDR3 DNA follows: TGTGCCAGCAGTGAGGTGGGGGGGCCCGGTGAGCAGTTCTTC. This translates into CASSEVGGPGEQFF.

The V call is TRBV9, the J call TRBJ2-7; D perhaps matches TRBD1 (6 bases). V was shortened by 0 bases and J by 0 bases, with 13 bases between the two germline ends. The CDR3 loop spans 16 amino acids. Germline CDR1 reads SGDLS; CDR2 reads YYNGEE. The chain's CDR3 is CASSVVGTTSSYEQYF. The CDR3 DNA reads as TGTGCCAGCAGCGTAGTCGGGACAACAAGCTCCTACGAGCAGTACTTC. Drawing the rest from reference TRBV9 and TRBJ2-7, the complete variable domain is DSGVTQTPKHLITATGQRVTLRCSPRSGDLSVYWYQQSLDQGLQFLIQYYNGEERAKGNILERFSAQQFPDLHSELNLSSLELGDSALYFCASSVVGTTSSYEQYFGPGTRLTVT.

This clonotype was counted between two and nine times. The chain employs TRBV7-9 and TRBJ2-6; D remains unclear. V was trimmed by 5 bases and J by 0 bases, leaving 8 bases between them. Germline V CDR1 and CDR2: SEHNR, FQNEAQ (reference sequence). The CDR3 totals 15 residues. CDR3 in amino acids: CASSAVRSGANVLTF. As DNA, the CDR3 is TGTGCCAGCAGCGCAGTGCGCTCTGGGGCCAACGTCCTGACTTTC. The complete variable domain, with remaining parts taken from reference TRBV7-9 and TRBJ2-6, reads DTGVSQNPRHKITKRGQNVTFRCDPISEHNRLYWYRQTLGQGPEFLTYFQNEAQLEKSRLLSDRFSAERPKGSFSTLEIQRTEQGDSAMYLCASSAVRSGANVLTFGAGSRLTVL.

V is TRBV20-1 and J is TRBJ1-6; D possibly corresponds to TRBD1 (5 bases). Germline V gene lookup returns CDR1 DFQATT and CDR2 SNEGSKA (reference sequence). This CDR3 is built from 14 residues. The germline V and J ends were trimmed by 2 bases and 11 bases, with 16 bases remaining between them. CDR3 DNA: TGCAGTGCTAGACCGGGACCCCCAACGGCACCCCTCCACTTT. This sequence encodes CSARPGPPTAPLHF.

This clonotype was observed a few times. The chain carries TRBV20-1 and TRBJ2-1, with TRBD2 matching 9 bases. The CDR3 spans 14 residues. Germline CDR1 is DFQATT and CDR2 is SNEGSKA (reference sequence). Unmatched junction bases numbered 4, after V lost 3 bases and J lost 4 bases. CDR3 sequence reads: CSASRGLAYNEQFF. CDR3 DNA: TGCAGTGCTAGTCGGGGACTAGCTTACAATGAGCAGTTCTTC.

The chain employs TRBV28 and TRBJ2-4; D tentatively reads TRBD1 or TRBD2 (5 bases each). Judging by the DNA end, TRBJ2-7 fits better; the J call may be wrong. The length of the CDR3 is 16 residues. From germline, CDR1 is MDHEN and CDR2 SYDVKM. CDR3 region: CASSFTGTDLKDEQYF. CDR3 DNA sequence: TGTGCCAGCAGTTTTACCGGGACGGATTTGAAAGACGAGCAGTACTTC.

The gene calls are TRBV30 and TRBJ2-5, with unresolved D. Between the trimmed V and J ends, which lost 4 bases and 11 bases, there was a span of 20 bases. Germline CDR1 reads GTSNPN; CDR2 reads SVGIG (reference sequence). This CDR3 spans 13 amino acids. The CDR3 region has the DNA TGTGCCTGGACGGGTCTTGGAAACCGTTGGCAGTACTTC. Encoded protein: CAWTGLGNRWQYF. The entire variable domain, with the rest obtained from reference TRBV30 and TRBJ2-5, is as follows: SQTIHQWPATLVQPVGSPLSLECTVEGTSNPNLYWYRQAAGRGLQLLFYSVGIGQISSEVPQNLSASRPQDRQFILSSKKLLLSDSGFYLCAWTGLGNRWQYFGPGTRLLVL.

The chain is built from TRBV5-1 and TRBJ2-5; D is perhaps TRBD1 or TRBD2 (5 bases each). CDR3 length: 15 amino acids. V lost 0 bases and J 2 bases, leaving 11 bases between the germline ends. The germline V gene encodes CDR1 SGHRS and CDR2 YFSETQ. The CDR3 DNA is TGCGCCAGCAGCTTGGGAGGGGCCCTTCAAGAGACCCAGTACTTC. The encoded protein is CASSLGGALQETQYF.

The J gene is TRBJ1-5, the V gene TRBV10-3, with 7 positions matching TRBD1. The V gene end was trimmed by 3 bases and the J gene end by 2 bases; junction bases not matched to a gene: 7. The CDR3 is 16 amino acids. Germline-derived CDR1 and CDR2 are ENHRY and SYGVKD. The CDR3 here is CAISEQTGVGNQPQHF. CDR3 DNA sequence: TGTGCCATCAGTGAACAAACAGGGGTGGGCAATCAGCCCCAGCATTTT.

This chain uses TRBV13 with TRBJ2-7, with TRBD1 matching 9 bases. Unmatched junction bases numbered 10, after V lost 5 bases and J lost 5 bases. CDR1 is PRHDT, CDR2 FYEKMQ, per germline (reference sequence). This CDR3 contains 15 residues. The CDR3 sequence: CASSERDRDVDEQYF. CDR3 DNA: TGTGCCAGCAGCGAGCGGGACAGGGATGTCGACGAGCAGTACTTC.